The 12 T cell receptor beta chains presented below share a single source sample, sequenced in a study of cytomegalovirus exposure and HLA in healthy donors (dated by TCRdb to between 2016 and 2019). Library construction relied on the immunoSEQ multiplex PCR assay. For the multiplex PCR, a mixture combining 60 forward primers for TCR Vbeta segments and 13 reverse primers for TCR Jbeta segments was used. Not all clones reach the TCRdb copy of this immuneACCESS table, which keeps in-frame sequences only. Checked studies attribute under half of the gap to unresolved V genes and leave the rest unexplained. This sample comprises around 150,000 clones, 80% to 90% of them detected only once. In total, the top ten clones hold approximately 12% of the sample. Sequences were obtained from PBMCs. The receptors here all came from a man aged 45-60 years in good health and CMV-seropositive.

This chain connects TRBV4-1 to TRBJ2-7; the match to TRBD2 covers 8 bases. The CDR3 is made up of 16 amino acids. Trimming cost V 1 base and J 4 bases; bases outside gene matches: 9. Germline loops: CDR1 MGHRA, CDR2 YSYEKL. CDR3 protein: CASSQVYPGGSYEQYF. The CDR3 nucleotides read TGCGCCAGCAGCCAAGTTTACCCGGGGGGGAGTTACGAGCAGTACTTC.

The chain carries TRBV2 and TRBJ2-6; D possibly corresponds to TRBD2 (7 bases). Germline assignment: CDR1 SNHLY and CDR2 FYNNEI. The CDR3 consists of 18 residues. V lost 8 bases, J lost 2 bases, and 22 bases lay in between. The CDR3, as DNA: TGTGCCAGCGGGAGGGGGGACATCTTGTCTCCTGGGGCCAACGTCCTGACTTTC. Protein sequence: CASGRGDILSPGANVLTF.

The gene calls are TRBV18 and TRBJ2-1, with 15 positions matching TRBD2. The V segment lost 3 bases and the J segment 8 bases; nucleotides outside the gene matches: 5. CDR1 and CDR2 (germline): KGHSH, LQKENI. The CDR3 has 16 residues. CDR3 region: CASSPGLAGGIHEQFF. The CDR3 region has the DNA TGTGCCAGCTCACCGGGACTAGCGGGAGGAATCCATGAGCAGTTCTTC.

The chain combines TRBV7-6 with TRBJ2-1; 10 positions agree with TRBD2. Germline values: CDR1 SGHVS, CDR2 FNYEAQ. The CDR3 contains 17 residues. J gave up 0 bases and V 4 bases, and 6 bases lay outside the gene matches. For the CDR3, the DNA is TGTGCCAGCAGCTCGCTAGCGGGGGCTAGCTCCTACAATGAGCAGTTCTTC. Amino acid sequence: CASSSLAGASSYNEQFF.

The chain recombines TRBV10-3 with TRBJ1-5; perhaps TRBD1 as D (5 bases). V gave up 11 bases and J gave up 1 base, with 15 bases separating them. Germline lookup yields CDR1 ENHRY and CDR2 SYGVKD. The CDR3 consists of 14 residues. CDR3 sequence reads: CASSGAGSNQPQHF. CDR3 DNA sequence: TGTGCCTCCAGTGGGGCTGGGAGCAATCAGCCCCAGCATTTT.

This rearrangement joins TRBV6-4 to TRBJ1-2; D remains unclear. In germline, CDR1 is MRHNA, CDR2 SNTAGT. V gave up 3 bases and J gave up 0 bases, with 11 bases separating them. CDR3 length: 15 amino acids. The CDR3 coding sequence is TGTGCCAGCAGTGAAGGTTACGGAGCTAACTATGGCTACACCTTC. Encoded protein: CASSEGYGANYGYTF.

V is TRBV6-6 and J is TRBJ2-2; TRBD2 matches at 8 bases. CDR3 length: 15 amino acids. The V gene's germline CDR1 is MNHNY and CDR2 SVGAGI (reference sequence). Trimming at V came to 7 bases and at J to 4 bases, leaving 8 bases not matched to a gene. The CDR3 loop reads CASTPSTSVTGELFF. In DNA form, the CDR3 reads TGTGCCAGCACCCCCTCGACTAGCGTCACCGGGGAGCTGTTTTTT.

V usage is TRBV5-1 and J usage is TRBJ2-5; 7 nucleotides line up with TRBD2. CDR1 SGHRS and CDR2 YFSETQ come from the germline V gene. This CDR3 is 13 amino acids long. The trim removed 4 bases at V and 4 bases at J, leaving 4 bases unmatched. CDR3 protein: CASSTGGGETQYF. The CDR3 DNA is TGCGCCAGCAGCACCGGCGGGGGAGAGACCCAGTACTTC.

This clone appeared a single time. V usage is TRBV5-1 and J usage is TRBJ2-2, with 7 positions matching TRBD1. Trimming cost V 5 bases and J 5 bases; bases outside gene matches: 9. Germline CDR1 and CDR2: SGHRS and YFSETQ. The length of the CDR3 is 15 residues. This CDR3 reads CASSYRDSRTGELFF. The DNA for the CDR3 is TGCGCCAGCAGTTACCGGGACAGCCGTACCGGGGAGCTGTTTTTT.

This clone appeared a single time. The V call is TRBV6-5, the J call TRBJ1-4; possible D gene TRBD1, 6 bases. Per germline, CDR1 MNHEY and CDR2 SVGAGI. The CDR3 loop spans 16 amino acids. With 2 bases removed from V and 3 bases from J, the gap between germline ends came to 13 bases. CDR3 residues: CASSYTGGAANEKLFF. CDR3 DNA: TGTGCCAGCAGTTACACGGGGGGCGCAGCTAATGAAAAACTGTTTTTT.

The chain couples TRBV6-6 to TRBJ1-6; TRBD1 matches at 8 bases. In germline, CDR1 is MNHNY, CDR2 SVGAGI (reference sequence). J lost 7 bases, V lost 1 base, and 3 bases had no gene match. This CDR3 is built from 15 residues. DNA of the CDR3: TGTGCCAGCAGTTACTTCGGGACAGGAAATTCACCCCTCCACTTT. Translating gives CASSYFGTGNSPLHF.

The rearrangement links TRBV14 to TRBJ1-3; no reliable D call. The CDR3 is made up of 14 amino acids. In germline, CDR1 is SGHDN, CDR2 FVKESK. V was cut by 1 base and J by 0 bases, with 4 bases left in between. CDR3 DNA: TGTGCCAGCAGCCAAGCGGGCTCTGGAAACACCATATATTTT. Encoded protein: CASSQAGSGNTIYF.